The 8 T cell receptor beta chains listed next were all sequenced from one sample in a study of cytotoxic CD8 clonotypes in ibrutinib-treated CLL (dated by TCRdb to the early 2020s). Read against the paper, the sample's time point label means: more than 10 months on ibrutinib. The library was prepared using the immunoSEQ multiplex PCR assay. What TCRdb holds here is the immuneACCESS table cut down to in-frame rearrangements. Part of the clones is not present; checked against another copy, under half of the missing clones reflect an unresolved V gene, and the others are unexplained. In this sample the table shows 140,000 or so clones, about 79% of which occur a single time. 13% of the sample is taken by the ten largest. The input for sequencing was PBMCs, taken after 12 months of ibrutinib treatment. The receptors were gathered from a human donor with chronic lymphocytic leukemia.

V gene TRBV29-1 combines with J gene TRBJ2-5; weak D call: TRBD1 (5 bases). The germline gives CDR1 SQVTM, CDR2 ANQGSEA. The CDR3 loop spans 13 amino acids. V was clipped by 7 bases and J by 1 base, with 13 bases between them. The CDR3 DNA follows: TGCAGCGCTTTCAGGGCTGGCCAAGAGACCCAGTACTTC. Residues: CSAFRAGQETQYF.

This chain connects TRBV10-3 to TRBJ2-3; no clear D. The CDR3 runs to 11 residues. V was cut by 10 bases and J by 3 bases, with 8 bases left in between. Germline assignment: CDR1 ENHRY and CDR2 SYGVKD. CDR3: CATLVTDTQYF. The DNA of the CDR3 is TGTGCCACCCTAGTGACAGATACGCAGTATTTT.

The chain employs TRBV28 and TRBJ2-1, with a tentative D call TRBD1 (5 bases). Deletions cut 5 bases from V and 7 bases from J, with 18 bases between. Per the germline V gene, CDR1 is MDHEN and CDR2 is SYDVKM. The CDR3 is 15 residues long. The DNA for the CDR3 is TGTGCCAGCAGTCCACCGGTGGGGCACGGGAATGAGCAGTTCTTC. Translating gives CASSPPVGHGNEQFF.

The chain employs TRBV10-2 and TRBJ2-7; no definite D call. The CDR3 consists of 15 residues. The germline V gene has CDR1 WSHSY and CDR2 SAAADI. The V end was cut by 8 bases, the J end by 4 bases, with 21 bases between. CDR3 protein: CASASPIGLEYEQYF. The CDR3 DNA follows: TGCGCCAGCGCGTCTCCGATCGGATTGGAGTACGAGCAGTACTTC.

The CDR3 region is CASSLGQGTDRAGEQFF. CDR3 DNA: TGTGCCAGCAGCTTGGGACAGGGCACGGACAGGGCAGGGGAGCAGTTCTTC. The V call is TRBV5-6, the J call TRBJ2-1, with 8 bases matching TRBD1. Per germline, CDR1 SGHDT and CDR2 YYEEEE. J gave up 10 bases and V 0 bases, and 15 bases lay outside the gene matches. This CDR3 is built from 17 residues.

This clone was recorded only once. The genes are TRBV6-4 and TRBJ2-1, with D uncertain. Germline assignment: CDR1 MRHNA and CDR2 SNTAGT. CDR3 length equals 13 residues. Trimming removed 2 bases at V and 7 bases at J, with 9 bases between. The CDR3 is CASSDLGVNEQFF. The CDR3 nucleotides read TGTGCCAGCAGTGACCTAGGAGTTAATGAGCAGTTCTTC.

Remarks on this clone: The germline gene is not matched at one end of the junction; a read error may be the cause. V and J are TRBV28 and TRBJ2-1; D ambiguous. CDR1 MDHEN and CDR2 SYDVKM come from the germline V gene. The CDR3 length is 11 residues. CDR3 loop: CASSLSNSRIF. The CDR3 region has the DNA TGTGCCAGCAGTTTATCCAATAGTAGGATCTTC.

This sequence joins TRBV7-2 and TRBJ2-7, with D possibly matching TRBD2 (6 bases). The CDR3 is 15 amino acids. Germline V gene data show CDR1 as SGHTA and CDR2 as FQGNSA. The V end was cut by 1 base, the J end by 0 bases, with 10 bases between. CDR3 sequence reads: CASSLDLSGSYEQYF. The CDR3 DNA is TGTGCCAGCAGCTTAGACCTTAGCGGCTCCTACGAGCAGTACTTC.